These T cell receptor beta chains were read from a single sample in a study of T cells in Graves' hyperthyroidism and ophthalmopathy. Using its own MiXCR run on the multiplex PCR reads, TCRdb lists one record per CDR3 protein. The table has around 340,000 distinct CDR3 sequences, around a sixth seen once. The sample consisted of blood. These receptors originate from a woman in her forties or fifties with Graves' hyperthyroidism. Each CDR3 is given with its conserved first and last residue. D genes are given only for firm matches. Expanded clones get a size class; other rows say once, few or many, or leave the size out.

d_gene	v_gene	j_gene	abundance	CDR3aa	CDR3nt
.	TRBV3-1	TRBJ2-7	many	CASSQAPPYEQYF	TGTGCCAGCAGCCAAGCCCCCCCCTACGAGCAGTACTTC
TRBD2	TRBV19	TRBJ2-1	.	CASRLGTSVNEQFF	TGTGCCAGTAGGTTGGGGACTAGCGTCAATGAGCAGTTCTTC
TRBD2	TRBV6-4	TRBJ2-1	many	CASSELAGGVDEQFF	TGTGCCAGCAGTGAGCTAGCGGGGGGAGTGGATGAGCAGTTCTTC
.	TRBV7-9	TRBJ1-1	.	CASSQVGDVSGYAFF	TGCGCCAGCAGCCAAGTAGGGGACGTAAGCGGCTATGCTTTCTTT
.	TRBV27	TRBJ2-5	.	CASSPNDVETQYF	TGTGCCAGCAGTCCTAACGATGTAGAGACCCAGTACTTC
TRBD2	TRBV5-8	TRBJ2-4	.	CASSFGLAVPLSKNIQYF	TGTGCCAGCAGCTTTGGACTAGCGGTACCTCTCTCCAAAAACATTCAGTACTTC
.	TRBV18	TRBJ2-5	.	CASSPTVAETQYF	TGTGCCAGCTCACCAACTGTCGCGGAGACCCAGTACTTC
.	TRBV6-1	TRBJ2-3	few	CASSLTGGWEIDTQYF	TGTGCCAGCAGCCTTACGGGGGGCTGGGAGATAGATACGCAGTATTTT
TRBD2	TRBV10-2	TRBJ2-1	.	CASRDGLAGYNEQFF	TGCGCCAGCAGAGATGGACTAGCGGGGTACAATGAGCAGTTCTTC
.	TRBV2	TRBJ1-6	few	CASRGRDDKLGYNSPLHF	TGTGCCAGCAGGGGACGGGACGATAAACTGGGGTATAATTCACCCCTCCACTTT
TRBD1	TRBV24-1	TRBJ2-1	few	CATSEGQASYNEQFF	TGTGCCACCAGTGAGGGACAGGCCTCCTACAATGAGCAGTTCTTC
TRBD1	TRBV18	TRBJ1-2	.	CASSPTTGPLSNYGYTF	TGTGCCAGCTCACCTACGACAGGGCCCCTTTCTAACTATGGCTACACCTTC
.	TRBV7-9	TRBJ2-5	.	CASSLTWDTKETQYF	TGTGCCAGCAGCTTAACTTGGGACACAAAAGAGACCCAGTACTTC
TRBD2	TRBV7-8	TRBJ2-1	many	CASSLGLAGGNEQFF	TGTGCCAGCAGCTTAGGACTAGCGGGAGGCAATGAGCAGTTCTTC
.	TRBV5-5	TRBJ1-6	.	CASSFQGTDSPLHF	TGTGCCAGCAGCTTTCAGGGGACGGATTCACCCCTCCACTTT
TRBD2	TRBV12-5	TRBJ2-1	few	CASGLGLAGVNEQFF	TGTGCTAGTGGTCTAGGACTAGCGGGAGTTAATGAGCAGTTCTTC
.	TRBV5-1	TRBJ2-2	.	CASTTGYEAGELFF	TGCGCCAGTACAACAGGGTACGAGGCCGGGGAGCTGTTTTTT
TRBD2	TRBV4-2	TRBJ2-3	.	CASSRLLAGGTDTQYF	TGTGCCAGCAGCCGACTACTAGCGGGAGGCACAGATACGCAGTATTTT
TRBD1	TRBV18	TRBJ1-4	.	CVSSPGQGASDEKLFF	TGTGTCAGCTCACCTGGACAGGGGGCCTCGGATGAAAAACTGTTTTTT
.	TRBV6-5	TRBJ2-5	.	CASSYSGTQETQYF	TGTGCCAGCAGTTACTCGGGAACCCAAGAGACCCAGTACTTC
.	TRBV7-9	TRBJ2-1	few	CASSPPGVGNEQFF	TGTGCCAGCAGCCCCCCGGGGGTCGGCAATGAGCAGTTCTTC
.	TRBV13	TRBJ2-2	few	CASSYTGPGELFF	TGTGCCAGCAGCTACACAGGTCCCGGGGAGCTGTTTTTT
TRBD2	TRBV20-1	TRBJ2-1	few	CSASPGLAGLPSGDEQFF	TGCAGTGCCTCACCGGGACTAGCGGGACTACCATCAGGGGATGAGCAGTTCTTC
TRBD1	TRBV27	TRBJ1-5	.	CASAGAGGGNQPQHF	TGTGCCAGCGCAGGGGCAGGGGGAGGCAATCAGCCCCAGCATTTT
.	TRBV5-4	TRBJ2-1	.	CASTYGTEQFF	TGTGCCAGCACCTACGGCACTGAGCAGTTCTTC
TRBD1	TRBV5-1	TRBJ2-5	many	CASSLEGAGAGETQYF	TGCGCCAGCAGCTTGGAGGGGGCCGGCGCTGGGGAGACCCAGTACTTC
.	TRBV2	TRBJ1-5	many	CASSDLPALNQPQHF	TGTGCCAGCAGTGATCTGCCAGCACTGAATCAGCCCCAGCATTTT
.	TRBV6-1	TRBJ2-4	.	CASSEALGGTKNIQYF	TGTGCCAGCAGTGAAGCGCTGGGCGGGACCAAAAACATTCAGTACTTC
.	TRBV29-1	TRBJ1-1	many	CSGGGLENTEAFF	TGCAGCGGCGGTGGGTTGGAGAACACTGAAGCTTTCTTT
.	TRBV7-9	TRBJ2-7	many	CASSLVPGQKTYEQYF	TGTGCCAGCAGCTTAGTTCCCGGACAGAAAACCTACGAGCAGTACTTC
.	TRBV12-3/TRBV12-4	TRBJ2-7	many	CAVGGDLYEQYF	TGTGCCGTGGGTGGGGACCTCTACGAGCAGTACTTC
TRBD2	TRBV27	TRBJ2-3	few	CASIGSSGSTDTQYF	TGTGCCAGCATAGGGTCTAGCGGGAGCACAGATACGCAGTATTTT
.	TRBV5-6	TRBJ1-2	.	CASSLGFGYTF	TGTGCCAGCAGCTTGGGTTTTGGCTACACCTTC
.	TRBV5-1	TRBJ1-2	many	CASSLVPGVRSGYTF	TGCGCCAGCAGCTTGGTACCGGGCGTGAGGAGCGGCTACACCTTC
TRBD2	TRBV3-1	TRBJ2-1	many	CASRTSGSTNEQFF	TGTGCCAGCAGGACTAGCGGATCAACGAATGAGCAGTTCTTC
.	TRBV2	TRBJ2-3	.	CASSVGVPDTQYF	TGTGCCAGCAGTGTGGGTGTTCCAGATACGCAGTATTTT
.	TRBV12-3/TRBV12-4	TRBJ1-3	few	CASTSGVSGNTIYF	TGTGCCAGCACCTCAGGGGTCTCTGGAAACACCATATATTTT
.	TRBV6-6	TRBJ2-7	many	CASSYSKGGTEAYEQYF	TGTGCCAGCAGTTACTCGAAGGGTGGGACGGAGGCCTACGAGCAGTACTTC
.	TRBV9	TRBJ1-2	.	CASSVGFGALFYTF	TGTGCCAGCAGCGTGGGCTTTGGGGCTCTATTCTACACCTTC
.	TRBV5-1	TRBJ1-2	once	CASSLEGMAGYGYTF	TGCGCCAGCAGCTTGGAGGGGATGGCTGGCTATGGCTACACCTTC
.	TRBV6-2/TRBV6-3	TRBJ1-6	few	CASSYFSGSNNSPLHF	TGTGCCAGCAGTTACTTCTCAGGGTCCAATAATTCACCCCTCCACTTT
.	TRBV5-1	TRBJ2-1	few	CASSKPVPGGADNEQFF	TGCGCCAGCAGCAAACCTGTACCGGGGGGCGCCGACAATGAGCAGTTCTTC
.	TRBV28	TRBJ1-5	.	CASSWGRDNQPQHF	TGTGCCAGCAGTTGGGGCAGGGATAATCAGCCCCAGCATTTT
.	TRBV5-1	TRBJ2-7	few	CASSSDLYEQYF	TGCGCCAGCAGTTCGGACCTCTACGAGCAGTACTTC
.	TRBV6-1	TRBJ1-4	few	CASSRTAATNEKLFF	TGTGCCAGCAGTCGGACAGCAGCAACTAATGAAAAACTGTTTTTT
.	TRBV3-1	TRBJ1-4	many	CASSQESAGFEKLFF	TGTGCCAGCAGCCAAGAATCGGCAGGGTTTGAAAAACTGTTTTTT
.	TRBV5-1	TRBJ2-7	few	CASSFDSYEQYF	TGCGCCAGCAGCTTTGATTCCTACGAGCAGTACTTC
.	TRBV30	TRBJ1-2	few	CAWSRGGNYGYTF	TGTGCCTGGAGTCGTGGGGGTAACTATGGCTACACCTTC
TRBD1	TRBV5-1	TRBJ1-1	few	CASSSTKQGMEAFF	TGTGCCAGCAGCTCCACTAAACAGGGGATGGAAGCTTTCTTT